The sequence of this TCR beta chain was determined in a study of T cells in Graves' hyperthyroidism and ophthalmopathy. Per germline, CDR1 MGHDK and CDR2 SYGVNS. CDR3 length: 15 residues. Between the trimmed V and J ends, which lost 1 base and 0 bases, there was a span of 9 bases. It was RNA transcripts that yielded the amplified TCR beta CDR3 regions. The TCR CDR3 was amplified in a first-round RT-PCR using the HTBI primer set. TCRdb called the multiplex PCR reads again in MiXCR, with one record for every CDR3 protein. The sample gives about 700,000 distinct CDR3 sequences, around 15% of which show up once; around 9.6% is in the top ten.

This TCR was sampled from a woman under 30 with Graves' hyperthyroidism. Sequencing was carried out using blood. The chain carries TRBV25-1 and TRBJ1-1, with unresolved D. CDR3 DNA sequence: TGTGCCAGCAGTGAATCCAGGACCATGAACACTGAAGCTTTCTTT. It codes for CASSESRTMNTEAFF. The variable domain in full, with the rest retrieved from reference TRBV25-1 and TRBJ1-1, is EADIYQTPRYLVIGTGKKITLECSQTMGHDKMYWYQQDPGMELHLIHYSYGVNSTEKGDLSSESTVSRIRTEHFPLTLESARPSHTSQYLCASSESRTMNTEAFFGQGTRLTVV.